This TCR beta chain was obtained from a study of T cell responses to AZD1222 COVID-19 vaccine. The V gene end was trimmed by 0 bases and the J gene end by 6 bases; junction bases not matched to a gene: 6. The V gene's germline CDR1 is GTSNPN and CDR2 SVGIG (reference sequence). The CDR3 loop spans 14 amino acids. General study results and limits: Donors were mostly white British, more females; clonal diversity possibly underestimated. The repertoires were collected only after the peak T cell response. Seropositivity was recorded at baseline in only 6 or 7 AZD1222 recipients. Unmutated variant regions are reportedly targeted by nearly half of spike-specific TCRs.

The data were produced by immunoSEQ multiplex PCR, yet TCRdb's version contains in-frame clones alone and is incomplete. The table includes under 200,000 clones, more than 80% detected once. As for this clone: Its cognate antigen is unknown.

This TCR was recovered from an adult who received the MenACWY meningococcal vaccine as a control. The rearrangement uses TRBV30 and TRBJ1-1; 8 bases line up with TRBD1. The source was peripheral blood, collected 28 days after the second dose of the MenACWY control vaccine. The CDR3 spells CAWSVLQGAAEAFF. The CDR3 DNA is TGTGCCTGGAGTGTACTTCAGGGGGCGGCTGAAGCTTTCTTT.